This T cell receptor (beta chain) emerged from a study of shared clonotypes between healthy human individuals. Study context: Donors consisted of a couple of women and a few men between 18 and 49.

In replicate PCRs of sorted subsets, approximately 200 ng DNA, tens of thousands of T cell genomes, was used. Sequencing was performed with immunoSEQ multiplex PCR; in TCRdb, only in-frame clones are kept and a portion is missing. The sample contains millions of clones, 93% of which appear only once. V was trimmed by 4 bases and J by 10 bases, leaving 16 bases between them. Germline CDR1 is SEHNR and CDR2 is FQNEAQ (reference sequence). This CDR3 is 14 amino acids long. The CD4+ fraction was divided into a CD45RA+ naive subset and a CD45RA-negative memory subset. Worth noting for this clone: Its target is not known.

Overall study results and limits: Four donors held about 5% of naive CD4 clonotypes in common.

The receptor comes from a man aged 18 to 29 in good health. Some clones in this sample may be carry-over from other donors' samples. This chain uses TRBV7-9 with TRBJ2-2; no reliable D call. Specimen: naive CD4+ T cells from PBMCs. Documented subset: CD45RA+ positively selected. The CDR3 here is CASSSLLFAVELFF. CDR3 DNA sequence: TGTGCCAGCAGCTCGCTGCTATTCGCAGTGGAGCTGTTTTTT.